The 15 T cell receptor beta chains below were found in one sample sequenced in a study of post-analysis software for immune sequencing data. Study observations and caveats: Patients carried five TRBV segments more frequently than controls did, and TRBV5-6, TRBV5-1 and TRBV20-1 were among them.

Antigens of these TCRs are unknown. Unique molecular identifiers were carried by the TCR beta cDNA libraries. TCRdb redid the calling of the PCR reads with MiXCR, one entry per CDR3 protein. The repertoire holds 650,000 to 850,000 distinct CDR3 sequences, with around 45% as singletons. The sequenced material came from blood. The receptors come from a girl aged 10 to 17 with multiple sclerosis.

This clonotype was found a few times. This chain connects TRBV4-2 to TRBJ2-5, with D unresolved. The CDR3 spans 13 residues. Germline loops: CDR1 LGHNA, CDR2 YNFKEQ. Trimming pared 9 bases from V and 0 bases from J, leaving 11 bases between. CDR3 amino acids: CASRPAYQETQYF. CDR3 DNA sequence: TGTGCCAGTAGACCGGCGTACCAAGAGACCCAGTACTTC.

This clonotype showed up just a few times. This CDR3 is CASTGGLEQFF. The CDR3 coding sequence is TGTGCCAGCACGGGCGGGCTTGAGCAGTTCTTC. The V and J genes are TRBV12-3 or TRBV12-4 and TRBJ2-1, with D possibly TRBD2 on 5 matching bases. The CDR3 has 11 residues. Trimming removed 7 bases at V and 9 bases at J, with 10 bases between.

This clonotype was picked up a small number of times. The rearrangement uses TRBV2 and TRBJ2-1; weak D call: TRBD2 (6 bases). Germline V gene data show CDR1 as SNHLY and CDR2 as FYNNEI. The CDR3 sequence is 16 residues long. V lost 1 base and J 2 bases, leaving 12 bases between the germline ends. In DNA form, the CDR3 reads TGTGCCAGCAGTGAAGTCGGCGGGGCGCCCTACAATGAGCAGTTCTTC. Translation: CASSEVGGAPYNEQFF. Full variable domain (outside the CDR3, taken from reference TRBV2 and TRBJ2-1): EPEVTQTPSHQVTQMGQEVILRCVPISNHLYFYWYRQILGQKVEFLVSFYNNEISEKSEIFDDQFSVERPDGSNFTLKIRSTKLEDSAMYFCASSEVGGAPYNEQFFGPGTRLTVL.

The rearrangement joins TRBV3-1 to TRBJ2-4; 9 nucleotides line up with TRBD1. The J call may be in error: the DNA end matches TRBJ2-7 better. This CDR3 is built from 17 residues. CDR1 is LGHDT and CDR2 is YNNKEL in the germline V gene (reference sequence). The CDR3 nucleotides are TGTGCCAGCAGCCAAGGGGGGACAGGGAAAAAATGCTACGAGCAGTACTTC. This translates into CASSQGGTGKKCYEQYF.

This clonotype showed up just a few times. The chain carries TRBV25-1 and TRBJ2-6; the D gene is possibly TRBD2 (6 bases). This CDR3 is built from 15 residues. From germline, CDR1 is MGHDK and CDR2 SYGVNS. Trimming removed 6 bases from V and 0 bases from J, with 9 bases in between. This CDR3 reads CASRWGDSGANVLTF. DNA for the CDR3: TGTGCCAGCAGGTGGGGGGACTCTGGGGCCAACGTCCTGACTTTC.

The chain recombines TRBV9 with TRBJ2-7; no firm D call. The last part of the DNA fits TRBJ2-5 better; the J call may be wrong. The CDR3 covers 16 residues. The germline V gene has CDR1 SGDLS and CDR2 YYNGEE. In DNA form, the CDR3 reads TGTGCCAGCAGCGTAGAAGTCGGCCTTAACCAAGAGACCCAGTACTTC. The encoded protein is CASSVEVGLNQETQYF.

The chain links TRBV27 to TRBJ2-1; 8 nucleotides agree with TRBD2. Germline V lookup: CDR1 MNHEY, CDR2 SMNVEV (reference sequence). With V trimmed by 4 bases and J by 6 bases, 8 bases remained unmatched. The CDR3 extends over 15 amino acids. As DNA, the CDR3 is TGTGCCAGCAGTTCACACCTGGCGGGGGGCAATGAGCAGTTCTTC. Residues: CASSSHLAGGNEQFF.

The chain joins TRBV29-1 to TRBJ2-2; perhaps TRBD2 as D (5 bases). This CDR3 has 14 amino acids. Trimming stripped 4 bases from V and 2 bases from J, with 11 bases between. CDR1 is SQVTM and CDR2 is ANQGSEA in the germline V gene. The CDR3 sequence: CSVVGESNTGELFF. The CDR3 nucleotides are TGCAGCGTTGTGGGAGAGTCCAACACCGGGGAGCTGTTTTTT.

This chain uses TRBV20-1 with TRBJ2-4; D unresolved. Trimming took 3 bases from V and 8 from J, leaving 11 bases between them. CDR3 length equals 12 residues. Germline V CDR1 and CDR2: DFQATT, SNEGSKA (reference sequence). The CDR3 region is CSARGLRDIQYF. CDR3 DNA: TGCAGTGCTAGGGGCCTCCGGGACATTCAGTACTTC.

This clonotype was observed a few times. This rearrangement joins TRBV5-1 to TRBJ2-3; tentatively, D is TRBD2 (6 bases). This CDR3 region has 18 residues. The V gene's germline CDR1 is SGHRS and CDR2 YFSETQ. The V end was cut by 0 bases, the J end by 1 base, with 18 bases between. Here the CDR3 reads CASSLGLEPLPGTDTQYF. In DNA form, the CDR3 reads TGCGCCAGCAGCTTGGGACTAGAACCCCTCCCCGGCACAGATACGCAGTATTTT.

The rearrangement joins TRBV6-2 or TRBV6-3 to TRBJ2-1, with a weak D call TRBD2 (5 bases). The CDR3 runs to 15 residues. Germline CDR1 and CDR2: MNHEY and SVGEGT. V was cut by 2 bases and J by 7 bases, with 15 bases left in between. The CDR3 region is CASSYVGLAGNEQFF. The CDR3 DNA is TGTGCCAGCAGTTACGTCGGACTGGCTGGGAATGAGCAGTTCTTC.

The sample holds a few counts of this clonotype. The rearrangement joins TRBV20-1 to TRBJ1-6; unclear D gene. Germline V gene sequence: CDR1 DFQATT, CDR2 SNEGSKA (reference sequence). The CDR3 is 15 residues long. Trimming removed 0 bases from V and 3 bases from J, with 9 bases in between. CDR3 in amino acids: CSARDRAVYNSPLHF. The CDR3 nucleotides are TGCAGTGCTAGAGATCGGGCAGTCTATAATTCACCCCTCCACTTT.

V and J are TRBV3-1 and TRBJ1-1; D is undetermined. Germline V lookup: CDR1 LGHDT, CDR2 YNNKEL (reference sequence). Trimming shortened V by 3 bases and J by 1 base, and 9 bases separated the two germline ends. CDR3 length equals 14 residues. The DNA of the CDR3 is TGTGCCAGCAGCCAGCTGGTAGGGAACACTGAAGCTTTCTTT. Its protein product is CASSQLVGNTEAFF.

The CDR3 region is CASSPSGQEAGGEQFF. DNA for the CDR3: TGTGCCAGCAGCCCCTCGGGACAAGAAGCAGGAGGCGAGCAGTTCTTC. The chain carries TRBV9 and TRBJ2-1; D is possibly TRBD1 (6 bases). CDR1 is SGDLS, CDR2 YYNGEE, per germline. The CDR3 sequence is 16 residues long. V dropped 4 bases and J dropped 10 bases, with 24 bases sitting between them.

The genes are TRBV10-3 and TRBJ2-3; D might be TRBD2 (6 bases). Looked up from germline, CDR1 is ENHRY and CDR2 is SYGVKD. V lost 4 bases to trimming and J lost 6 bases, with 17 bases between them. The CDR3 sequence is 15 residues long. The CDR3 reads CAISGGSAGRDTQYF. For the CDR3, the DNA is TGTGCCATCAGTGGAGGGTCTGCGGGGAGGGATACGCAGTATTTT.